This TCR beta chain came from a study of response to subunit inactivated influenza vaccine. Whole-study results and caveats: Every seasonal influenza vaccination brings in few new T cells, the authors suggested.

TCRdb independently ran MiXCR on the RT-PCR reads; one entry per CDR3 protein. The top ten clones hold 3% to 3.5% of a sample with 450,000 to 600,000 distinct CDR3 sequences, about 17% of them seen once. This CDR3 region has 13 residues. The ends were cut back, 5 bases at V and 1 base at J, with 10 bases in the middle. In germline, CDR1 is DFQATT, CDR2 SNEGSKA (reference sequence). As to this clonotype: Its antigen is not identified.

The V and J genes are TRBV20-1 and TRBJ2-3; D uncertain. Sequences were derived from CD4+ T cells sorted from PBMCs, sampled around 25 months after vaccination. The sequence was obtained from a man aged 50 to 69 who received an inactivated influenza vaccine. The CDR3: CSAPRTRTDTQYF. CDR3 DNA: TGCAGTGCTCCGAGGACCCGCACAGATACGCAGTATTTT.